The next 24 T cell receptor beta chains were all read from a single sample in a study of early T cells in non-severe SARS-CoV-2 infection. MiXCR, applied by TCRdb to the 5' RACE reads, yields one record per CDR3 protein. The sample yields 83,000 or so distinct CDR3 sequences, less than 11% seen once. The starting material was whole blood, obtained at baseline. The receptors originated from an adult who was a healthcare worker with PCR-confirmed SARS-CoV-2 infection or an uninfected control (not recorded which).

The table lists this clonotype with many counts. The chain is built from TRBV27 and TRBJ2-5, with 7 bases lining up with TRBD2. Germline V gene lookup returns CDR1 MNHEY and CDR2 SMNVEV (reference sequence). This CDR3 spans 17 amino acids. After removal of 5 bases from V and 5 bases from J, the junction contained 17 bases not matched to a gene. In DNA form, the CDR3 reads TGTGCCAGCAGTCCCTCCCCCCTCCCTAGCGGCGGGGAGACCCAGTACTTC. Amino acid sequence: CASSPSPLPSGGETQYF.

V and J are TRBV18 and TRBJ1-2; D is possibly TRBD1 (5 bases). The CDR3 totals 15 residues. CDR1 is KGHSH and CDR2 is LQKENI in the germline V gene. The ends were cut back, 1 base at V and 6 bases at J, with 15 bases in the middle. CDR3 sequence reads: CASSPQEGWLNGYTF. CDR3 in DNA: TGTGCCAGCTCACCACAGGAGGGGTGGCTTAATGGCTACACCTTC. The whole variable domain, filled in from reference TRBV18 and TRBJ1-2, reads NAGVMQNPRHLVRRRGQEARLRCSPMKGHSHVYWYRQLPEEGLKFMVYLQKENIIDESGMPKERFSAEFPKEGPSILRIQQVVRGDSAAYFCASSPQEGWLNGYTFGSGTRLTVV.

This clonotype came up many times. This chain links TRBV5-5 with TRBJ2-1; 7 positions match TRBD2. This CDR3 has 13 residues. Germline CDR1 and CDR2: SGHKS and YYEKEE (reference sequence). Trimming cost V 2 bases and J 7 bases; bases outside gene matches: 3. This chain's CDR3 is CASSFWEGNEQFF. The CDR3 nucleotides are TGTGCCAGCAGCTTCTGGGAGGGGAATGAGCAGTTCTTC.

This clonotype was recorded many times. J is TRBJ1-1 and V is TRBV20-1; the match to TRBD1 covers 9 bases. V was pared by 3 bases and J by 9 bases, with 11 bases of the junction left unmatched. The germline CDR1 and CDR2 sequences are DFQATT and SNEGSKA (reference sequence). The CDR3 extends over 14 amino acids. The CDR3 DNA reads TGCAGTGCTAGTAGCGTAGTGGGACAGGGCCAAGCTTTCTTT. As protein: CSASSVVGQGQAFF.

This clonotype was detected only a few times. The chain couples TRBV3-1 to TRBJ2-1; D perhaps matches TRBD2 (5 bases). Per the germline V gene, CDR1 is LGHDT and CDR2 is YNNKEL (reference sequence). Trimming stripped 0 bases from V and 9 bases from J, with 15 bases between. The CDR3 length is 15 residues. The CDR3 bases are TGTGCCAGCAGCCAAGAGTTTATCCGGGGTAGTGAGCAGTTCTTC. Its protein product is CASSQEFIRGSEQFF.

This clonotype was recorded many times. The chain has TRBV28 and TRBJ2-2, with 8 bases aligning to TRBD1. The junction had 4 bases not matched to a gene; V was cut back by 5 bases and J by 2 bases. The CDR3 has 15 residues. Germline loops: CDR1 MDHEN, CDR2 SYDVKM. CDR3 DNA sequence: TGTGCCAGCAGTCCAGGACAGGGTAACACCGGGGAGCTGTTTTTT. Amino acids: CASSPGQGNTGELFF. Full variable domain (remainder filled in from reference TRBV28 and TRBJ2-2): DVKVTQSSRYLVKRTGEKVFLECVQDMDHENMFWYRQDPGLGLRLIYFSYDVKMKEKGDIPEGYSVSREKKERFSLILESASTNQTSMYLCASSPGQGNTGELFFGEGSRLTVL.

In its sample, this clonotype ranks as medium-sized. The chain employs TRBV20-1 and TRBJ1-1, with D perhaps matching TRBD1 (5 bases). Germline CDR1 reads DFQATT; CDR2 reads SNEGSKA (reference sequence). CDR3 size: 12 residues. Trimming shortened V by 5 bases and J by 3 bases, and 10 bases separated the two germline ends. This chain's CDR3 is CSAEKGYTEAFF. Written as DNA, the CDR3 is TGCAGTGCTGAAAAGGGGTACACTGAAGCTTTCTTT.

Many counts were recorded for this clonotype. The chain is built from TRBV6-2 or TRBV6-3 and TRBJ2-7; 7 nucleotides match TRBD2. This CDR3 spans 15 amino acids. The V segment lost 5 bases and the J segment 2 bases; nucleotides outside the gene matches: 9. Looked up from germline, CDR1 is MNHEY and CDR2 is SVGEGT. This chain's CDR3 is CASSLAVNSPYEQYF. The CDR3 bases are TGTGCCAGCAGTCTAGCGGTGAATTCCCCCTACGAGCAGTACTTC.

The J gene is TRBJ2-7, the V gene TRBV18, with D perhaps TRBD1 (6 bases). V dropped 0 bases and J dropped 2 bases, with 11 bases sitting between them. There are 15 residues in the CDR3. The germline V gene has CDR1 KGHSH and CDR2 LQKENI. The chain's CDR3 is CASSPPLGQTYEQYF. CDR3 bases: TGTGCCAGCTCACCACCTCTGGGACAAACCTACGAGCAGTACTTC.

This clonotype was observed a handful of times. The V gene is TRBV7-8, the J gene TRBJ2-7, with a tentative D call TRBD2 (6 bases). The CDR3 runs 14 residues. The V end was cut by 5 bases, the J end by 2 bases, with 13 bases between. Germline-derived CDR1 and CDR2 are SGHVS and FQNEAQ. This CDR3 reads CASSMGLGTYEQYF. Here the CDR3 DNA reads TGTGCCAGCAGCATGGGACTCGGAACCTACGAGCAGTACTTC.

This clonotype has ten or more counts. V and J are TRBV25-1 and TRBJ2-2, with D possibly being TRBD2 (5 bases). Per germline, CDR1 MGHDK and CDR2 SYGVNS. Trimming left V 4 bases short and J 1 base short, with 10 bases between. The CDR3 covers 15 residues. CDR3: CASSGGSVNTGELFF. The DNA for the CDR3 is TGTGCCAGCAGTGGGGGTAGCGTGAACACCGGGGAGCTGTTTTTT.

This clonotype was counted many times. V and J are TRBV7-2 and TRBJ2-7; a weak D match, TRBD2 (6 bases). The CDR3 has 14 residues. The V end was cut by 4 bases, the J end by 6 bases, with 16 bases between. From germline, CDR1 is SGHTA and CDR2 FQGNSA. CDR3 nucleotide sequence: TGTGCCAGCAGCTCTCAGCGGGTCGCGAGCGAGCAGTACTTC. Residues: CASSSQRVASEQYF.

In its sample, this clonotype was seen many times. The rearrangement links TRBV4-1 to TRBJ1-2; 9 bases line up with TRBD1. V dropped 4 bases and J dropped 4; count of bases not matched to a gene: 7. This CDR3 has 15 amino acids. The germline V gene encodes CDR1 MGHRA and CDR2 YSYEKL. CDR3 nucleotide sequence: TGCGCCAGCAGCCTACAGGGGGCGGGGGTCTATGGCTACACCTTC. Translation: CASSLQGAGVYGYTF.

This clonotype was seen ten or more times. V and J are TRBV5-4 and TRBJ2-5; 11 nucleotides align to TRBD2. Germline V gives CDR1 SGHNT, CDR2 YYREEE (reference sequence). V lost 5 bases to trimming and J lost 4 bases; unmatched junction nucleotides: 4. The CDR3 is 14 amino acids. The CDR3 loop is CASRTSGSPETQYF. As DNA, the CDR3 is TGTGCCAGCAGAACTAGCGGGAGCCCAGAGACCCAGTACTTC.

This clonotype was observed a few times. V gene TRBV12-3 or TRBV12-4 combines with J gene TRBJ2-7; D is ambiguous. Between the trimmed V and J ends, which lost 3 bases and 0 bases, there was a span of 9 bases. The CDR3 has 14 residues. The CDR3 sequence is CASSFTRSSYEQYF. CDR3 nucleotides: TGTGCCAGCAGTTTCACCCGGAGCTCCTACGAGCAGTACTTC.

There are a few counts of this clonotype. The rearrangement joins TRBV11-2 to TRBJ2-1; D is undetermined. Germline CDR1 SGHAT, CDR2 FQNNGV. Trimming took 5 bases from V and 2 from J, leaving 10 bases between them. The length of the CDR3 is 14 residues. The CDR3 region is CASSALRAYNEQFF. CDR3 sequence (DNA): TGTGCCAGCAGCGCCCTTCGCGCCTACAATGAGCAGTTCTTC.

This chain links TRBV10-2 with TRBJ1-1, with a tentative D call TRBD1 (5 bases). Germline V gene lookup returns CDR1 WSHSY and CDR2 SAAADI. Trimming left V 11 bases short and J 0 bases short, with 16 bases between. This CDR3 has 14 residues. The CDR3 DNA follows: TGCGCCTGCCGACAGAGTATCTTGAACACTGAAGCTTTCTTT. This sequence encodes CACRQSILNTEAFF.

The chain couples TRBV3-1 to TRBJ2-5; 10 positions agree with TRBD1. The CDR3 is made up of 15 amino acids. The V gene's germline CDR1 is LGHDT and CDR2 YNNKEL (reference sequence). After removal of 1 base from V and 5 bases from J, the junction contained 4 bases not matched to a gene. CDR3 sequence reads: CASSQAGQGTETQYF. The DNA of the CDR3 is TGTGCCAGCAGCCAAGCGGGACAGGGGACGGAGACCCAGTACTTC.

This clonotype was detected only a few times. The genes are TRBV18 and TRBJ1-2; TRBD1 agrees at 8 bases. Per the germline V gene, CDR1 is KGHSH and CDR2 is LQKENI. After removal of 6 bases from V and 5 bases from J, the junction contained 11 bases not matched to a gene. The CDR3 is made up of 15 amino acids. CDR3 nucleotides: TGTGCCAGCTCCCCCAGCCAGGGGGCAGAGTATGGCTACACCTTC. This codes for CASSPSQGAEYGYTF.

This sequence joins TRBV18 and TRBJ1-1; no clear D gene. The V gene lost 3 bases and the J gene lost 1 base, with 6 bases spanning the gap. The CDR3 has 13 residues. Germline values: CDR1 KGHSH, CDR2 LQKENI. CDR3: CASSPLGNTEAFF. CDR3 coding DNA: TGTGCCAGCTCACCGTTGGGGAACACTGAAGCTTTCTTT.

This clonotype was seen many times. The CDR3 nucleotides read TGTGCCAGCAGCCAAGATCTAGGGACAGCGGGGGGGAATGAAGCTTTCTTT. The encoded protein is CASSQDLGTAGGNEAFF. The rearrangement links TRBV3-1 to TRBJ1-1; 7 bases are shared with TRBD1. Germline V gene sequence: CDR1 LGHDT, CDR2 YNNKEL (reference sequence). This CDR3 contains 17 residues. V lost 0 bases to trimming and J lost 7 bases; unmatched junction nucleotides: 14.

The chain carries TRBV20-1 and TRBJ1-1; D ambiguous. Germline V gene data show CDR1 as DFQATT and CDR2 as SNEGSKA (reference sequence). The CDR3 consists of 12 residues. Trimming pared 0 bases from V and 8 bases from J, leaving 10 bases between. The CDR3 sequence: CSARDLPGEAFF. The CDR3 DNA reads TGCAGTGCTAGAGATCTGCCTGGAGAAGCTTTCTTT.

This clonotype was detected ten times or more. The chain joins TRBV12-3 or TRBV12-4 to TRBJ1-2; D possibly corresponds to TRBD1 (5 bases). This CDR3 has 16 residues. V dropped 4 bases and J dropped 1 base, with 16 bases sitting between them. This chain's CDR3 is CASSSNIGGFNYGYTF. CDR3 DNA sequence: TGTGCCAGCAGTTCAAACATCGGGGGGTTTAACTATGGCTACACCTTC.

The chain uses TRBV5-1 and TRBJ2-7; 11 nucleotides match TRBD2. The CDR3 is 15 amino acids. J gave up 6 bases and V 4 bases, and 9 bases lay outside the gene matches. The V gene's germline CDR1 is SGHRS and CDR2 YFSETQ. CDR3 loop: CASSIETSGSGEQYF. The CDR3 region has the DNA TGCGCCAGCAGCATCGAAACTAGCGGGAGTGGCGAGCAGTACTTC.